What follows are 27 T cell receptor beta chains derived from one specimen sequenced in a study of cytomegalovirus exposure and HLA in healthy donors. In the PCR, 60 Vbeta and 13 Jbeta primers were used. This table comes from immunoSEQ multiplex PCR, and its TCRdb copy is limited to in-frame clones, with some not included. The sample has some 150,000 clones; approximately 74% are singletons. The sequencing sample was made of PBMCs. The receptors derive from a woman aged 25 to 39 in good health and CMV-seronegative.

The chain couples TRBV11-2 to TRBJ2-1; tentatively, D is TRBD2 (6 bases). V was cut by 5 bases and J by 1 base, with 15 bases left in between. Germline CDR1 SGHAT, CDR2 FQNNGV. There are 16 residues in the CDR3. The CDR3, as DNA: TGTGCCAGCAGCCCCTGGGAGGCTACTTCCTACAATGAGCAGTTCTTC. This sequence encodes CASSPWEATSYNEQFF.

The chain uses TRBV11-2 and TRBJ2-1; TRBD2 agrees at 8 bases. CDR1 is SGHAT and CDR2 is FQNNGV in the germline V gene. J was trimmed by 10 bases and V by 0 bases; bases with no gene match: 8. CDR3 size: 15 residues. CDR3 amino acids: CASSLDRGGLGEQFF. The CDR3 region has the DNA TGTGCCAGCAGCTTAGACCGGGGGGGCTTGGGGGAGCAGTTCTTC.

This clone turned up a few times. This rearrangement joins TRBV9 to TRBJ2-3, with 11 bases fitting TRBD1. The junction had 7 bases not matched to a gene; V was cut back by 1 base and J by 0 bases. The germline V gene has CDR1 SGDLS and CDR2 YYNGEE. This CDR3 comprises 18 residues. The CDR3 DNA sequence: TGTGCCAGCAGCGTATACGGGACAGGGGGACCTAGCACAGATACGCAGTATTTT. It is translated as CASSVYGTGGPSTDTQYF.

This clone occurred a few times. The rearrangement links TRBV18 to TRBJ2-7; D gene unclear. V was trimmed by 1 base and J by 3 bases, leaving 13 bases between them. Germline V gives CDR1 KGHSH, CDR2 LQKENI. There are 15 residues in the CDR3. CDR3 loop: CASSPRPGLGYEQYF. For the CDR3, the DNA is TGTGCCAGCTCACCACGCCCGGGTCTAGGCTACGAGCAGTACTTC.

The chain carries TRBV9 and TRBJ1-2, with 10 bases matching TRBD1. Per germline, CDR1 SGDLS and CDR2 YYNGEE. The CDR3 spans 14 residues. With 3 bases clipped from V and 4 bases from J, the junction kept 3 bases outside the gene matches. In DNA, the CDR3 is TGTGCCAGCAGCGGGCGGGACAGGGGCTATGGCTACACCTTC. Translating it yields CASSGRDRGYGYTF.

This chain links TRBV2 with TRBJ2-1; TRBD2 aligns across 11 bases. The CDR3 runs to 14 residues. J was trimmed by 7 bases and V by 5 bases; bases with no gene match: 4. The V gene's germline CDR1 is SNHLY and CDR2 FYNNEI. CDR3 sequence reads: CASSFSGRENEQFF. The CDR3 nucleotides are TGTGCCAGCAGTTTTAGCGGGAGGGAGAATGAGCAGTTCTTC.

The chain joins TRBV11-3 to TRBJ1-1; D call uncertain. Trimming pared 6 bases from V and 5 bases from J, leaving 13 bases between. CDR3 length: 13 residues. The germline V gene encodes CDR1 SGHNT and CDR2 YENEEA. CDR3 in DNA: TGTGCCAGCAGTCCTAACGGCGGGACTGAAGCTTTCTTT. It is translated as CASSPNGGTEAFF.

The rearrangement joins TRBV28 to TRBJ2-1; a possible D gene is TRBD2 (6 bases). Germline CDR1 is MDHEN and CDR2 is SYDVKM. Trimming removed 6 bases at V and 3 bases at J, with 12 bases between. The CDR3 totals 14 residues. The CDR3 DNA follows: TGTGCCAGCAGGTTGGGACTCAACTACAATGAGCAGTTCTTC. Translation gives CASRLGLNYNEQFF.

This clone appeared a single time. The chain carries TRBV30 and TRBJ2-7; 7 nucleotides match TRBD1. The CDR3 covers 14 residues. V was pared by 5 bases and J by 2 bases, with 9 bases of the junction left unmatched. Germline assignment: CDR1 GTSNPN and CDR2 SVGIG (reference sequence). CDR3 in DNA: TGTGCCTGGCTAATCCGGGACAGTCCCTACGAGCAGTACTTC. Translating gives CAWLIRDSPYEQYF.

In its sample, this clone was seen a few times. This sequence joins TRBV5-4 and TRBJ2-2; D is possibly TRBD2 (7 bases). The CDR3 has 16 amino acids. Germline V gene sequence: CDR1 SGHNT, CDR2 YYREEE (reference sequence). V lost 7 bases to trimming and J lost 1 base, with 17 bases between them. The CDR3: CASRGAGVGNTGELFF. CDR3 coding DNA: TGTGCCAGCCGGGGGGCGGGAGTTGGGAACACCGGGGAGCTGTTTTTT.

The chain recombines TRBV7-3 with TRBJ2-3; 10 bases align to TRBD2. Germline V gene sequence: CDR1 SGHTA, CDR2 FQGTGA. Trimming removed 4 bases from V and 6 bases from J; junction bases left unmatched: 4. CDR3 length: 14 residues. The CDR3: CASSYLAGADTQYF. CDR3 nucleotide sequence: TGTGCCAGCAGCTACCTAGCGGGAGCTGATACGCAGTATTTT. The entire variable domain, with the rest obtained from reference TRBV7-3 and TRBJ2-3, is as follows: GAGVSQTPSNKVTEKGKYVELRCDPISGHTALYWYRQSLGQGPEFLIYFQGTGAADDSGLPNDRFFAVRPEGSVSTLKIQRTERGDSAVYLCASSYLAGADTQYFGPGTRLTVL.

The chain combines TRBV6-4 with TRBJ2-5, with TRBD1 matching over 9 bases. In germline, CDR1 is MRHNA, CDR2 SNTAGT. J lost 5 bases, V lost 5 bases, and 3 bases had no gene match. The CDR3 contains 13 residues. CDR3 bases: TGTGCCAGCAGTATCGACAGGGGGGAGACCCAGTACTTC. This gives the protein CASSIDRGETQYF.

This clone was found a few times. The CDR3 region is CASSKTGVYTF. The CDR3 DNA reads TGTGCCAGCAGCAAGACAGGGGTCTACACCTTC. This chain connects TRBV28 to TRBJ1-2, with 8 bases that match TRBD1. The V gene's germline CDR1 is MDHEN and CDR2 SYDVKM. The ends lost 6 bases at V and 10 bases at J; junction bases unmatched: 4. The CDR3 contains 11 residues.

This sequence joins TRBV6-6 and TRBJ2-7; D is perhaps TRBD2 (6 bases). This CDR3 has 15 amino acids. V lost 3 bases and J 2 bases, leaving 14 bases between the germline ends. Germline loops: CDR1 MNHNY, CDR2 SVGAGI (reference sequence). The CDR3 bases are TGTGCCAGCAGTTATCGGGCCGGGGGAACCTACGAGCAGTACTTC. This gives the protein CASSYRAGGTYEQYF.

This clone has just a few counts. Other DNA sequences within the sample encode an identical CDR3. The V gene is TRBV27, the J gene TRBJ1-5, with D perhaps TRBD1 (5 bases). The V end lost 2 bases, the J end lost 2 bases, and 7 bases lay between the germline ends. CDR1 MNHEY and CDR2 SMNVEV come from the germline V gene (reference sequence). There are 14 residues in the CDR3. CDR3 protein: CASSLGGGNQPQHF. CDR3 nucleotide sequence: TGTGCCAGCAGTTTAGGAGGGGGCAATCAGCCCCAGCATTTT.

The J gene is TRBJ1-5, the V gene TRBV28, with 10 bases identical to TRBD1. With V trimmed by 8 bases and J by 7 bases, 11 bases remained unmatched. The CDR3 consists of 15 residues. Germline loops: CDR1 MDHEN, CDR2 SYDVKM. CDR3 nucleotide sequence: TGTGCCAGCCATGTCACGGGACAGGGGAAGCAGCCCCAGCATTTT. This encodes CASHVTGQGKQPQHF.

Only one count was recorded for this clone. The CDR3 loop is CASSAGAGGTEAFF. For the CDR3, the DNA is TGTGCCAGCAGCGCGGGAGCCGGCGGTACTGAAGCTTTCTTT. This rearrangement joins TRBV7-9 to TRBJ1-1; no firm D call. Germline CDR1 SEHNR, CDR2 FQNEAQ (reference sequence). V was trimmed by 5 bases and J by 5 bases, leaving 15 bases between them. The CDR3 totals 14 residues.

V is TRBV4-1 and J is TRBJ2-7; 9 bases map to TRBD1. Germline CDR1 MGHRA, CDR2 YSYEKL. J gave up 5 bases and V 6 bases, and 8 bases lay outside the gene matches. The CDR3 is 14 amino acids. The CDR3: CASSPDRGENEQYF. Here the CDR3 DNA reads TGCGCCAGCAGTCCCGACAGGGGGGAGAACGAGCAGTACTTC.

This clone was recorded only once. J is TRBJ2-5 and V is TRBV5-4; 8 positions agree with TRBD2. Trimming cost V 0 bases and J 7 bases; bases outside gene matches: 11. The CDR3 consists of 16 residues. Germline CDR1 and CDR2: SGHNT and YYREEE (reference sequence). CDR3 sequence reads: CASSLVGSGMIGTQYF. CDR3 nucleotide sequence: TGTGCCAGCAGCTTGGTGGGTAGCGGGATGATCGGGACCCAGTACTTC.

The chain has TRBV5-1 and TRBJ2-2; 7 bases line up with TRBD1. Looked up from germline, CDR1 is SGHRS and CDR2 is YFSETQ. The V gene end was trimmed by 4 bases and the J gene end by 8 bases; junction bases not matched to a gene: 8. The CDR3 contains 14 residues. The CDR3 coding sequence is TGCGCCAGCAGCCCGGACAGGTTATGGGGGGAGCTGTTTTTT. Amino acid sequence: CASSPDRLWGELFF. Supplemented by reference TRBV5-1 and TRBJ2-2, the full variable domain reads KAGVTQTPRYLIKTRGQQVTLSCSPISGHRSVSWYQQTPGQGLQFLFEYFSETQRNKGNFPGRFSGRQFSNSRSEMNVSTLELGDSALYLCASSPDRLWGELFFGEGSRLTVL.

This clone was seen a handful of times. V and J are TRBV7-7 and TRBJ2-2; 8 nucleotides align to TRBD1. The CDR3 is 16 amino acids. V lost 5 bases to trimming and J lost 2 bases; unmatched junction nucleotides: 7. Per the germline V gene, CDR1 is SSHAT and CDR2 is FNYEAQ (reference sequence). DNA of the CDR3: TGTGCCAGCAGCCCTCGACAGGGGAGTAACACCGGGGAGCTGTTTTTT. Translation: CASSPRQGSNTGELFF.

The J gene is TRBJ1-1, the V gene TRBV28, with TRBD1 identical over 7 bases. The CDR3 spans 15 residues. Germline CDR1 is MDHEN and CDR2 is SYDVKM. With V trimmed by 5 bases and J by 2 bases, 8 bases remained unmatched. The CDR3 sequence: CASSPGGQTNTEAFF. CDR3 nucleotide sequence: TGTGCCAGCAGTCCCGGGGGACAGACTAACACTGAAGCTTTCTTT.

The chain carries TRBV7-3 and TRBJ2-6; 7 nucleotides line up with TRBD1. Germline V gene data show CDR1 as SGHTA and CDR2 as FQGTGA. Trimming took 8 bases from V and 2 from J; bases not matched to a gene: 3. The CDR3 extends over 14 amino acids. The CDR3 DNA is TGTGCCAGCCGACAGGGAACTGGGGCCAACGTCCTGACTTTC. The encoded protein is CASRQGTGANVLTF.

This chain joins TRBV7-3 and TRBJ2-6; TRBD2 might be the D (6 bases). With 2 bases removed from V and 0 bases from J, the gap between germline ends came to 11 bases. Germline assignment: CDR1 SGHTA and CDR2 FQGTGA. This CDR3 is 17 amino acids long. The CDR3 nucleotides read TGTGCCAGCAGCTTAGGGGGACTCAGCTCTGGGGCCAACGTCCTGACTTTC. As protein: CASSLGGLSSGANVLTF. The complete variable domain, with remaining parts taken from reference TRBV7-3 and TRBJ2-6, reads GAGVSQTPSNKVTEKGKYVELRCDPISGHTALYWYRQSLGQGPEFLIYFQGTGAADDSGLPNDRFFAVRPEGSVSTLKIQRTERGDSAVYLCASSLGGLSSGANVLTFGAGSRLTVL.

The V gene is TRBV6-4, the J gene TRBJ2-7, with TRBD2 as a possible D gene (6 bases). V was trimmed by 6 bases and J by 0 bases, leaving 12 bases between them. This CDR3 region has 14 residues. The germline CDR1 and CDR2 sequences are MRHNA and SNTAGT. The CDR3 region is CASRSLAFSYEQYF. In nucleotides, the CDR3 is TGTGCCAGCAGGAGTCTAGCGTTCTCCTACGAGCAGTACTTC.

The chain carries TRBV18 and TRBJ2-7, with 7 bases that match TRBD2. The CDR3 is 15 residues long. CDR1 KGHSH and CDR2 LQKENI come from the germline V gene. The V and J ends lost 1 base and 0 bases, in that order; junction bases with no gene match: 3. CDR3 sequence: CASSPRLAGSYEQYF. CDR3 in DNA: TGTGCCAGCTCACCACGGTTAGCGGGCTCCTACGAGCAGTACTTC.

This clone came up a few times. The J gene is TRBJ2-7, the V gene TRBV10-3; 10 nucleotides align to TRBD1. Looked up from germline, CDR1 is ENHRY and CDR2 is SYGVKD. This CDR3 has 13 residues. Trimming cost V 6 bases and J 4 bases; bases outside gene matches: 3. In DNA, the CDR3 is TGTGCCATCAGGGGACAGGGGTCGTACGAGCAGTACTTC. It yields the protein CAIRGQGSYEQYF.